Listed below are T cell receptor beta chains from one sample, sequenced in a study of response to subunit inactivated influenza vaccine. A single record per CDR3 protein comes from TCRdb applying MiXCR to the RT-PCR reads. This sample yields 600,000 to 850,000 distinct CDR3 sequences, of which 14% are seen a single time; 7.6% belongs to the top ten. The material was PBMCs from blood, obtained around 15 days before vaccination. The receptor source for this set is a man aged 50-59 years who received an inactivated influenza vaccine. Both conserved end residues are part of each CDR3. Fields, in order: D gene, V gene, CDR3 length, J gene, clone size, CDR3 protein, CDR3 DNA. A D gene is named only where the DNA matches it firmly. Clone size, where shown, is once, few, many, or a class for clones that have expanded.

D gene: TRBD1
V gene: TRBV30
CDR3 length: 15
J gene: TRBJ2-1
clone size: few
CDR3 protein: CASNLWDRGLDEQFF
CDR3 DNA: TGTGCCTCGAACCTATGGGACAGGGGGTTGGATGAGCAGTTCTTC

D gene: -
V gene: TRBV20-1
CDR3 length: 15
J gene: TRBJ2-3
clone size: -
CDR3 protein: CSANGRGPLTDTQYF
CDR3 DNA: TGCAGTGCCAACGGAAGAGGCCCACTCACAGATACGCAGTATTTT

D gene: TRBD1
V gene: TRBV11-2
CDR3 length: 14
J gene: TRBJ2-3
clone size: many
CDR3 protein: CASSPDRVGDTQYF
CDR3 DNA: TGTGCCAGCAGCCCAGACAGGGTTGGCGATACGCAGTATTTT

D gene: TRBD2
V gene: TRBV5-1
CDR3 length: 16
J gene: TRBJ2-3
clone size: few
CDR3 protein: CASSLRTAGEPDTQYF
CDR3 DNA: TGCGCCAGCAGCTTGAGAACAGCGGGAGAGCCAGATACGCAGTATTTT

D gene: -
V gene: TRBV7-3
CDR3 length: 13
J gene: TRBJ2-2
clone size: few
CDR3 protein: CASSLTKGGELFF
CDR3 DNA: TGTGCCAGCAGCTTAACGAAGGGTGGCGAGCTGTTTTTT

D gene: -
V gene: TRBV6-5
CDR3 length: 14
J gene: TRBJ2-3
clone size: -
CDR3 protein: CASSLRAGTDTQYF
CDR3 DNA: TGTGCCAGCAGTTTACGGGCGGGCACAGATACGCAGTATTTT

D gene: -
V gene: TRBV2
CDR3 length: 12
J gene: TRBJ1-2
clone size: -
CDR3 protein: CASTEPLFGYTF
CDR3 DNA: TGTGCCAGCACAGAACCCCTTTTTGGCTACACCTTC

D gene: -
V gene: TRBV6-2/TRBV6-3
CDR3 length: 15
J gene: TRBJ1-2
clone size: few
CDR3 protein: CASSSITGGTIGYTF
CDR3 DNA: TGTGCCAGCAGCTCCATTACAGGCGGAACCATCGGCTACACCTTC

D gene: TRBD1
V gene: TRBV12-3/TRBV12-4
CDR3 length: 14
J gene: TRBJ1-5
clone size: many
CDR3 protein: CASSSDRGPQPQHF
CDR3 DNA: TGTGCCAGCAGTTCGGACAGGGGGCCCCAGCCCCAGCATTTT

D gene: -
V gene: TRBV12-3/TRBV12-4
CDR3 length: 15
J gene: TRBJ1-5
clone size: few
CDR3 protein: CASSLGLGSNQPQHF
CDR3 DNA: TGTGCCAGCAGTTTGGGGTTGGGAAGCAATCAGCCCCAGCATTTT

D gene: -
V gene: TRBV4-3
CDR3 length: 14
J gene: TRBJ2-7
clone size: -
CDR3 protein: CASSQVLGGYEQYF
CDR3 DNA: TGCGCCAGCAGCCAAGTCCTAGGCGGCTACGAGCAGTACTTC

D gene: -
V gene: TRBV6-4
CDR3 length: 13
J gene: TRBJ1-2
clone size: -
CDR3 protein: CASSAGRLYGYTF
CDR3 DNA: TGTGCCAGCAGTGCCGGACGGTTATATGGCTACACCTTC

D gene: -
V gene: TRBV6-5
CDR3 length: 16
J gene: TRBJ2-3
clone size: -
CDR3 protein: CASSYESGLRTDTQYF
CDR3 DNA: TGTGCCAGCAGTTACGAGAGCGGGCTCCGCACAGATACGCAGTATTTT

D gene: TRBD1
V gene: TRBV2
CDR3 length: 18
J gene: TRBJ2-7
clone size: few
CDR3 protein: CASRPGQGNSFGGYEQYF
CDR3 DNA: TGTGCCAGCAGACCGGGACAGGGGAACTCGTTCGGTGGCTACGAGCAGTACTTC

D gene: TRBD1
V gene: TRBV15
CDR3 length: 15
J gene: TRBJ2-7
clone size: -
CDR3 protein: CATSRGGQASYEQYF
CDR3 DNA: TGTGCCACCAGCAGAGGGGGACAGGCCTCCTACGAGCAGTACTTC

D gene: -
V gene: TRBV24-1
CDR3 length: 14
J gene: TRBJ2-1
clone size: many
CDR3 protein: CATSGGPLYNEQFF
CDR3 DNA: TGTGCCACCAGTGGAGGGCCCCTCTACAATGAGCAGTTCTTC

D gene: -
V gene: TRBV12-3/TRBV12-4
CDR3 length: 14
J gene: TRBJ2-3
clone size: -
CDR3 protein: CASNLGGRTDTQYF
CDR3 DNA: TGTGCCAGCAACCTTGGGGGTAGGACAGATACGCAGTATTTT

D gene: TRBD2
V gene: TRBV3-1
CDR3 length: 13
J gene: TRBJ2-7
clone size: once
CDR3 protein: CASSQASGVEQYF
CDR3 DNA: TGTGCCAGCAGCCAAGCTAGCGGGGTTGAGCAGTACTTC

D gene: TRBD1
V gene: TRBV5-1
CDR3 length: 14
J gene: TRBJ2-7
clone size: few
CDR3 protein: CASSWTGGVYEQYF
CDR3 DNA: TGCGCCAGCAGCTGGACAGGGGGAGTGTACGAGCAGTACTTC

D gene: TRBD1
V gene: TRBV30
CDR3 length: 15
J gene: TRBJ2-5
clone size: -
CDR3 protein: CASSPNRGPRETQYF
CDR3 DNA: TGTGCCAGCAGCCCCAATAGGGGGCCGAGAGAGACCCAGTACTTC

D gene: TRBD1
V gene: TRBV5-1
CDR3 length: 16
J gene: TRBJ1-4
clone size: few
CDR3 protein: CASSLQNRGGNEKLFF
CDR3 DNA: TGCGCCAGCAGCCTTCAAAACAGGGGTGGTAATGAAAAACTGTTTTTT

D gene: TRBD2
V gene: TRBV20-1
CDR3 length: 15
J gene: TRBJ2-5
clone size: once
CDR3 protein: CSAPSGGGWGETQYF
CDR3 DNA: TGCAGTGCGCCCTCCGGGGGAGGGTGGGGGGAGACCCAGTACTTC

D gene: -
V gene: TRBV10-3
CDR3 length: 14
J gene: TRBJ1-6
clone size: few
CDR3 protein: CAISYGKSNSPLHF
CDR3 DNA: TGTGCCATCTCGTACGGGAAAAGTAATTCACCCCTCCACTTT

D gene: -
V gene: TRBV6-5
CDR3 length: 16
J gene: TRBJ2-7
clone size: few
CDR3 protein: CASSYPSGTAGYEQYF
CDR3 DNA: TGTGCCAGCAGTTACCCGTCCGGGACCGCTGGGTACGAGCAGTACTTC

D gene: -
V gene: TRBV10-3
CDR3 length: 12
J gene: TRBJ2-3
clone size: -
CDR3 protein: CAISESPDYQYF
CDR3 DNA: TGTGCCATCAGTGAGTCACCTGATTACCAGTATTTT